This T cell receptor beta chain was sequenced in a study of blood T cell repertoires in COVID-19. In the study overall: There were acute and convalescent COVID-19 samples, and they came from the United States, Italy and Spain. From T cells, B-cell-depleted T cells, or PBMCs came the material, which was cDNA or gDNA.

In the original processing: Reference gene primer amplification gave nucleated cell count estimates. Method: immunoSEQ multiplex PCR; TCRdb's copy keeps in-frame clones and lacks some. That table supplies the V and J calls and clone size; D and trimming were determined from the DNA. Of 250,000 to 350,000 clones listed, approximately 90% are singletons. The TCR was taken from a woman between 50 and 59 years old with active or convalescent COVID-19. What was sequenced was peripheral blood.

CDR3 loop: CASSAGKQGKYTQYF. In DNA, the CDR3 is TGTGCCAGCAGCGCCGGGAAACAGGGTAAGTATACGCAGTATTTT. V usage is TRBV6-5 and J usage is TRBJ2-3, with D perhaps matching TRBD1 (6 bases). The CDR3 runs to 15 residues. Germline V gene lookup returns CDR1 MNHEY and CDR2 SVGAGI. The V gene lost 6 bases and the J gene lost 7 bases, with 20 bases spanning the gap.